The 32 T cell receptor beta chains below all came from one sample that was sequenced in a study of cytomegalovirus exposure and HLA in healthy donors. In the PCR, 60 Vbeta and 13 Jbeta primers were used. Data came from immunoSEQ multiplex PCR; TCRdb stores just in-frame clones and leaves some out. The data hold 95,000 to 150,000 clones, with around 76% observed a single time. Sequencing input: PBMCs. These receptors all come from a woman aged 60-75 years in good health and CMV-seropositive.

The rearrangement uses TRBV12-5 and TRBJ2-7, with 11 bases identical to TRBD2. Germline CDR1 LGHNT, CDR2 FRNRAP. This CDR3 region has 16 residues. Trimming removed 7 bases from V and 0 bases from J; junction bases left unmatched: 8. CDR3 loop: CASVSSGGTSSYEQYF. The DNA of the CDR3 is TGTGCTAGTGTTTCTAGCGGGGGGACAAGCTCCTACGAGCAGTACTTC.

This sequence joins TRBV9 and TRBJ2-1; no clear D. This CDR3 region has 13 residues. The germline V and J ends were trimmed by 0 bases and 5 bases, with 6 bases remaining between them. The germline V gene has CDR1 SGDLS and CDR2 YYNGEE. The CDR3 DNA follows: TGTGCCAGCAGCGTAGGCACACACAATGAGCAGTTCTTC. Translated: CASSVGTHNEQFF.

The chain recombines TRBV2 with TRBJ1-3; TRBD1 might be the D (6 bases). V lost 4 bases, J lost 2 bases, and 21 bases lay in between. Germline CDR1 and CDR2: SNHLY and FYNNEI. CDR3 length: 18 residues. CDR3 residues: CASSVLARGAGTGNTIYF. CDR3 nucleotide sequence: TGTGCCAGCAGTGTGTTGGCCAGGGGCGCAGGTACTGGAAACACCATATATTTT.

This clone was counted a few times. CDR3 region: CASSQEPGGNQPQHF. The CDR3, as DNA: TGCGCCAGCAGCCAAGAACCCGGGGGAAATCAGCCCCAGCATTTT. The rearrangement joins TRBV4-3 to TRBJ1-5, with D perhaps TRBD1 (5 bases). CDR1 is LGHNA and CDR2 is YSLEER in the germline V gene. V lost 0 bases, J lost 4 bases, and 10 bases lay in between. This CDR3 is built from 15 residues.

The chain joins TRBV11-2 to TRBJ2-3; tentatively, D is TRBD2 (5 bases). With 5 bases removed from V and 6 bases from J, the gap between germline ends came to 15 bases. Germline V gives CDR1 SGHAT, CDR2 FQNNGV. This CDR3 spans 14 amino acids. The CDR3 loop reads CASSPGGWTDTQYF. The CDR3 DNA reads TGTGCCAGCAGCCCAGGAGGTTGGACCGATACGCAGTATTTT.

This rearrangement joins TRBV14 to TRBJ2-5; D is perhaps TRBD1 (5 bases). The DNA end favors TRBJ2-7, so the J call may be wrong. CDR3 size: 11 residues. Germline CDR1 is SGHDN and CDR2 is FVKESK. The CDR3 coding sequence is TGTGCCAGCAGCTCAGGGTTCGAGCAGTACTTC. Translation gives CASSSGFEQYF.

The rearrangement uses TRBV5-1 and TRBJ2-5, with 9 bases identical to TRBD2. The J segment lost 0 bases and the V segment lost 6 bases, leaving 3 bases of the junction unmatched. Germline CDR1 reads SGHRS; CDR2 reads YFSETQ. The CDR3 loop spans 14 amino acids. As DNA, the CDR3 is TGCGCCAGCAAAAAGCGGGAGGACCAAGAGACCCAGTACTTC. This sequence encodes CASKKREDQETQYF. The complete variable domain, with remaining parts taken from reference TRBV5-1 and TRBJ2-5, reads KAGVTQTPRYLIKTRGQQVTLSCSPISGHRSVSWYQQTPGQGLQFLFEYFSETQRNKGNFPGRFSGRQFSNSRSEMNVSTLELGDSALYLCASKKREDQETQYFGPGTRLLVL.

The chain links TRBV6-4 to TRBJ1-5; TRBD1 is a possible D gene (5 bases). V dropped 10 bases and J dropped 3 bases, with 16 bases sitting between them. Per the germline V gene, CDR1 is MRHNA and CDR2 is SNTAGT. The CDR3 covers 14 residues. The CDR3 region is CANSGSGDNQPQHF. The CDR3, as DNA: TGTGCCAACTCAGGGTCGGGCGACAATCAGCCCCAGCATTTT.

This clone has just one count. CDR3 sequence (DNA): TGTGCCAGCAGCCAACCGGGACAGGGAACCTACGAGCAGTACTTC. This translates into CASSQPGQGTYEQYF. The V and J genes are TRBV5-4 and TRBJ2-7, with TRBD1 matching 9 bases. Germline V lookup: CDR1 SGHNT, CDR2 YYREEE (reference sequence). Unmatched junction bases numbered 7, after V lost 4 bases and J lost 2 bases. This CDR3 contains 15 residues.

This clone appeared once. V is TRBV4-2 and J is TRBJ2-1; 9 bases align to TRBD2. This CDR3 spans 20 amino acids. Looked up from germline, CDR1 is LGHNA and CDR2 is YNFKEQ. V trimming: 0 bases; J trimming: 5 bases; junction bases outside the gene matches: 17. CDR3 sequence reads: CASSQEPRGIAGARNNEQFF. The CDR3 DNA reads TGTGCCAGCAGCCAAGAGCCGCGCGGGATAGCGGGGGCCCGAAACAATGAGCAGTTCTTC.

This clone has just a few counts. The chain uses TRBV6-1 and TRBJ2-7, with 8 bases matching TRBD1. Germline loops: CDR1 MNHNS, CDR2 SASEGT. The CDR3 is 15 residues long. The ends lost 3 bases at V and 2 bases at J; junction bases unmatched: 6. CDR3 sequence reads: CASSEGTGATYEQYF. CDR3 bases: TGTGCCAGCAGTGAGGGGACAGGTGCGACCTACGAGCAGTACTTC.

This clone was found a few times. The chain uses TRBV9 and TRBJ1-5; D is unclear. Trimming pared 4 bases from V and 1 base from J, leaving 9 bases between. The CDR3 spans 14 residues. Germline V gene lookup returns CDR1 SGDLS and CDR2 YYNGEE. CDR3 residues: CASSTAASNQPQHF. CDR3 nucleotide sequence: TGTGCCAGCAGCACCGCGGCCAGCAATCAGCCCCAGCATTTT.

This clone was seen only a few times. The chain uses TRBV7-8 and TRBJ1-6; D remains unclear. Germline CDR1 is SGHVS and CDR2 is FQNEAQ. This CDR3 comprises 16 residues. V dropped 4 bases and J dropped 8 bases, with 18 bases sitting between them. The CDR3 nucleotides are TGTGCCAGCAGCTCCAGCCCGAGGATTGAGGATTCACCCCTCCACTTT. Amino acids: CASSSSPRIEDSPLHF.

This clone was observed a handful of times. In nucleotides, the CDR3 is TGTGCCAGCAGTTATGACAGGGTACAGCCCCAGCATTTT. This gives the protein CASSYDRVQPQHF. V and J are TRBV28 and TRBJ1-5, with 7 bases that match TRBD1. The germline V gene encodes CDR1 MDHEN and CDR2 SYDVKM. V lost 4 bases and J lost 7; bases outside the gene matches: 4. The CDR3 spans 13 residues. Full variable domain (missing parts from reference TRBV28 and TRBJ1-5): DVKVTQSSRYLVKRTGEKVFLECVQDMDHENMFWYRQDPGLGLRLIYFSYDVKMKEKGDIPEGYSVSREKKERFSLILESASTNQTSMYLCASSYDRVQPQHFGDGTRLSIL.

The CDR3 is CASSDADRVYGYTF. The CDR3 DNA reads TGTGCCAGCAGTGACGCGGACAGGGTCTATGGCTACACCTTC. This sequence joins TRBV6-4 and TRBJ1-2; TRBD1 matches at 8 bases. The germline V gene has CDR1 MRHNA and CDR2 SNTAGT. V dropped 2 bases and J dropped 4; count of bases not matched to a gene: 3. The CDR3 is 14 residues long.

The rearrangement joins TRBV7-2 to TRBJ1-2; D remains ambiguous. CDR1 is SGHTA and CDR2 is FQGNSA in the germline V gene. The CDR3 length is 18 residues. Between the trimmed V and J ends, which lost 2 bases and 0 bases, there was a span of 19 bases. CDR3 loop: CASSLFLTLTLANYGYTF. As DNA, the CDR3 is TGTGCCAGCAGCTTATTTCTGACACTTACTTTAGCTAACTATGGCTACACCTTC. Combining the CDR3 with reference TRBV7-2 and TRBJ1-2 gives the whole variable domain GAGVSQSPSNKVTEKGKDVELRCDPISGHTALYWYRQSLGQGLEFLIYFQGNSAPDKSGLPSDRFSAERTGGSVSTLTIQRTQQEDSAVYLCASSLFLTLTLANYGYTFGSGTRLTVV.

The CDR3 DNA reads TGCGCCAGCACCCATAGCGGGGCCTCGGGTGAGCAGTTCTTC. Translation gives CASTHSGASGEQFF. V usage is TRBV5-1 and J usage is TRBJ2-1; 8 bases fit TRBD2. CDR1 SGHRS and CDR2 YFSETQ come from the germline V gene. V shed 6 bases and J 9 bases; nucleotides not matched to a gene: 11. The CDR3 extends over 14 amino acids.

This clone has just one count. The CDR3 nucleotides are TGTGCCAGCAGCACCCGGGACACATATGGCTACACCTTC. Its translation is CASSTRDTYGYTF. The chain recombines TRBV9 with TRBJ1-2; possible D gene TRBD1, 6 bases. CDR1 and CDR2 from the germline V gene are SGDLS and YYNGEE. CDR3 length equals 13 residues. Trimming cost V 4 bases and J 5 bases, with 12 bases left between them.

J is TRBJ2-1 and V is TRBV4-3; TRBD2 aligns across 10 bases. Germline V gives CDR1 LGHNA, CDR2 YSLEER. Losses at the gene ends were 6 bases for V and 8 bases for J; bases not matched to a gene: 7. CDR3 length: 14 residues. This CDR3 is CASSTGTSVDEQFF. The DNA for the CDR3 is TGCGCCAGCAGTACGGGGACTAGCGTCGATGAGCAGTTCTTC.

V usage is TRBV5-1 and J usage is TRBJ1-4; D gene uncertain. CDR1 and CDR2 from the germline V gene are SGHRS and YFSETQ. This CDR3 has 16 residues. The germline V and J ends were trimmed by 2 bases and 1 base, with 12 bases remaining between them. The CDR3 region has the DNA TGCGCCAGCAGCTTAGCGGGTTCGGGAACTAATGAAAAACTGTTTTTT. Translation: CASSLAGSGTNEKLFF.

CDR3 sequence reads: CASSLSGTGAYEQYF. The CDR3 bases are TGTGCCAGCAGTTTATCGGGGACAGGGGCCTACGAGCAGTACTTC. The J gene is TRBJ2-7, the V gene TRBV27; 10 bases line up with TRBD1. Trimming cost V 0 bases and J 2 bases; bases outside gene matches: 1. Germline assignment: CDR1 MNHEY and CDR2 SMNVEV (reference sequence). The CDR3 contains 15 residues.

This clone came up once. The CDR3 protein is CASSFGGRGYTF. In nucleotides, the CDR3 is TGTGCCAGCAGCTTTGGGGGTAGGGGGTACACCTTC. This sequence joins TRBV5-4 and TRBJ1-2, with TRBD1 as a possible D gene (6 bases). Germline V lookup: CDR1 SGHNT, CDR2 YYREEE (reference sequence). The V end lost 2 bases, the J end lost 11 bases, and 13 bases lay between the germline ends. This CDR3 has 12 amino acids.

The table lists this clone with a few counts. V and J are TRBV6-5 and TRBJ2-7, with D possibly being TRBD1 (5 bases). Trimming removed 5 bases at V and 5 bases at J, with 10 bases between. The CDR3 has 12 amino acids. Germline values: CDR1 MNHEY, CDR2 SVGAGI. The CDR3 sequence: CASSAGFDEQYF. The DNA of the CDR3 is TGTGCCAGCAGTGCAGGGTTTGACGAGCAGTACTTC.

This clone turned up a few times. This chain links TRBV18 with TRBJ2-1; 12 nucleotides match TRBD2. CDR3 size: 15 residues. Germline CDR1 and CDR2: KGHSH and LQKENI. With V trimmed by 2 bases and J by 11 bases, 7 bases remained unmatched. This chain's CDR3 is CASSPTTSGGPKQFF. CDR3 nucleotides: TGTGCCAGCTCACCAACGACTAGCGGGGGCCCGAAGCAGTTCTTC.

This clone has ten or more counts. The V gene is TRBV18, the J gene TRBJ2-2; 8 nucleotides match TRBD1. The CDR3 has 15 residues. Germline CDR1 reads KGHSH; CDR2 reads LQKENI. J lost 6 bases, V lost 3 bases, and 6 bases had no gene match. CDR3 sequence reads: CASSPRTGPSGELFF. The CDR3 DNA sequence: TGTGCCAGCTCACCCCGGACAGGGCCATCCGGGGAGCTGTTTTTT.

J is TRBJ2-7 and V is TRBV27, with 10 bases lining up with TRBD1. V dropped 6 bases and J dropped 2; count of bases not matched to a gene: 4. Germline V gives CDR1 MNHEY, CDR2 SMNVEV (reference sequence). The CDR3 has 14 residues. Here the CDR3 DNA reads TGTGCCAGCAGCCGAGGACAGGGGGCCTACGAGCAGTACTTC. It translates to CASSRGQGAYEQYF.

The chain couples TRBV19 to TRBJ1-4; no clear D. Germline loops: CDR1 LNHDA, CDR2 SQIVND (reference sequence). The CDR3 loop spans 14 amino acids. The V and J ends lost 5 bases and 4 bases respectively, with 11 bases between them. The CDR3 DNA reads as TGTGCCAGTAGTCCCCGAGGGATTAATGAAAAACTGTTTTTT. Protein sequence: CASSPRGINEKLFF.

The chain recombines TRBV6-5 with TRBJ1-4; D not certain. The CDR3 extends over 16 amino acids. Trimming removed 0 bases at V and 2 bases at J, with 10 bases between. Germline V gene lookup returns CDR1 MNHEY and CDR2 SVGAGI. DNA for the CDR3: TGTGCCAGCAGTTACTCGACTTACGGCACTAATGAAAAACTGTTTTTT. Its translation: CASSYSTYGTNEKLFF.

CDR3 protein: CASSQMLFSQPQHF. CDR3 coding DNA: TGCGCCAGCAGCCAGATGTTATTTAGTCAGCCCCAGCATTTT. The chain couples TRBV4-3 to TRBJ1-5; D remains unclear. Trimming pared 3 bases from V and 6 bases from J, leaving 12 bases between. The CDR3 has 14 residues. Germline-derived CDR1 and CDR2 are LGHNA and YSLEER.

This clone showed up just a few times. This sequence joins TRBV19 and TRBJ1-6; a weak D match, TRBD1 (6 bases). The V and J ends lost 7 bases and 6 bases respectively, with 13 bases between them. The CDR3 sequence is 14 residues long. CDR1 is LNHDA, CDR2 SQIVND, per germline (reference sequence). This CDR3 reads CASMPGDGNSPLHF. The CDR3 DNA is TGTGCCAGTATGCCAGGGGACGGTAATTCACCCCTCCACTTT.

The V call is TRBV7-2, the J call TRBJ2-3, with D perhaps matching TRBD2 (7 bases). The V and J ends lost 4 bases and 1 base respectively, with 15 bases between them. Per germline, CDR1 SGHTA and CDR2 FQGNSA. The CDR3 sequence is 16 residues long. The CDR3 sequence: CASSSWGGSGTDTQYF. The CDR3 region has the DNA TGTGCCAGCAGCTCCTGGGGGGGCTCTGGCACAGATACGCAGTATTTT.

V and J are TRBV29-1 and TRBJ1-1; tentative D call: TRBD1 (5 bases). The V and J ends lost 3 bases and 3 bases respectively, with 20 bases between them. The CDR3 sequence is 16 residues long. Per the germline V gene, CDR1 is SQVTM and CDR2 is ANQGSEA. The CDR3 protein is CSVDPAYWGEDTEAFF. The CDR3 nucleotides are TGCAGCGTTGACCCCGCGTACTGGGGGGAGGACACTGAAGCTTTCTTT. Based on the CDR3 plus reference TRBV29-1 and TRBJ1-1, the full variable domain is SAVISQKPSRDICQRGTSLTIQCQVDSQVTMMFWYRQQPGQSLTLIATANQGSEATYESGFVIDKFPISRPNLTFSTLTVSNMSPEDSSIYLCSVDPAYWGEDTEAFFGQGTRLTVV.